This T cell receptor beta chain is drawn from a study of blood T cell repertoires in COVID-19. As for the study in general: COVID-19 samples, acute and convalescent, were from the United States, Italy and Spain. T cells, B-cell-depleted T cells, or PBMCs provided the cDNA or gDNA that served as material.

The authors' processing: Amplifying reference gene primers gave estimates of nucleated cell counts. Some clones are missing from TCRdb's copy, which holds only in-frame ones; the method was immunoSEQ multiplex PCR. Clone size and V and J calls were adopted from that table, with D and trimming inferred from the DNA. Found here are under 200,000 clones, nearly 90% of them singletons; the top ten hold 20% to 25%. Germline CDR1 and CDR2: SGHAT and FQNNGV. The length of the CDR3 is 13 residues. V lost 8 bases to trimming and J lost 0 bases, with 8 bases between them. Material for sequencing was peripheral blood. This TCR was sampled from a man aged 60-69 years with active or convalescent COVID-19. The chain carries TRBV11-2 and TRBJ1-3; D is uncertain. CDR3 nucleotide sequence: TGTGCCAGCCGCGGAATCTCTGGAAACACCATATATTTT. It is translated as CASRGISGNTIYF.